The 5 T cell receptor beta chains below come from one sample, sequenced in a study of regulatory T cells in long-lasting Graves disease. Building of the TCR beta libraries involved iRepertoire HTBI primers and Arm-PCR of CDR3 regions. A single record per CDR3 protein comes from TCRdb applying MiXCR to the multiplex PCR reads. The repertoire holds under 350,000 distinct CDR3 sequences, with roughly a fifth as singletons. As to time point: persistent/refractory GD, antithyroid drugs over 5 years with positive TRAb. With RNA extracted from PBMCs as input, the TCR library was made. The sequencing used peripheral blood mononuclear cells (PBMCs), collected when the disease was refractory, from a patient treated with antithyroid drugs. These receptors were taken from a female donor with Graves disease.

This clonotype occurred a few times. The genes are TRBV12-3 or TRBV12-4 and TRBJ2-7; 11 nucleotides align to TRBD2. The CDR3 spans 15 residues. The trim removed 5 bases at V and 2 bases at J, leaving 5 bases unmatched. The CDR3 is CASSPRLAGTYEQYF. The CDR3 DNA follows: TGTGCCAGCAGTCCCAGACTAGCGGGAACCTACGAGCAGTACTTC.

This clonotype has a count of ten or more. The gene calls are TRBV28 and TRBJ1-4, with D possibly matching TRBD1 (5 bases). CDR1 is MDHEN and CDR2 is SYDVKM in the germline V gene. The V end lost 3 bases, the J end lost 8 bases, and 10 bases lay between the germline ends. This CDR3 has 13 amino acids. The CDR3 here is CASSFGTREKLFF. The CDR3 DNA reads TGTGCCAGCAGTTTTGGGACGAGGGAAAAACTGTTTTTT.

The chain uses TRBV30 and TRBJ1-1; D not certain. The CDR3 length is 14 residues. Trimming cost V 2 bases and J 3 bases, with 13 bases left between them. Per the germline V gene, CDR1 is GTSNPN and CDR2 is SVGIG (reference sequence). The CDR3 region is CAWSYSLGDTEAFF. In nucleotides, the CDR3 is TGTGCCTGGAGTTACTCCCTCGGGGACACTGAAGCTTTCTTT. The full variable domain, with the rest looked up from reference TRBV30 and TRBJ1-1, is SQTIHQWPATLVQPVGSPLSLECTVEGTSNPNLYWYRQAAGRGLQLLFYSVGIGQISSEVPQNLSASRPQDRQFILSSKKLLLSDSGFYLCAWSYSLGDTEAFFGQGTRLTVV.

This clonotype has just a few counts. This sequence joins TRBV6-1 and TRBJ2-1; perhaps TRBD2 as D (5 bases). CDR1 is MNHNS and CDR2 is SASEGT in the germline V gene. V lost 10 bases to trimming and J lost 4 bases, with 20 bases between them. The CDR3 runs 15 residues. Written as DNA, the CDR3 is TGTGCCACCGAACTCGGGCCTCCGGGGTACAATGAGCAGTTCTTC. It translates to CATELGPPGYNEQFF.

In the case of this clonotype: This likely traces to a read error, being one base from a far larger clone. The CDR3 loop reads CASSDDSYEQYF. The CDR3 bases are TGTGCCAGCAGTGACGACTCCTACGAGCAGTACTTC. The rearrangement links TRBV6-2 or TRBV6-3 to TRBJ2-7; D uncertain. Germline CDR1 reads MNHEY; CDR2 reads SVGEGT. This CDR3 contains 12 residues. V lost 5 bases and J lost 0, with 5 bases in between.